The rows below give T cell receptor beta chains drawn from one sample of a study of shared clonotypes between healthy human individuals. Method: immunoSEQ multiplex PCR; TCRdb's copy keeps in-frame clones and lacks some. This sample carries approximately 2.5 million clones, over 85% of them seen once, and the ten largest clones take 0.36%. Sequences were obtained from naive CD4+ T cells from PBMCs. These receptors originate from a man aged 18 to 35 in good health. Some clones in this sample may be carry-over from other donors' samples. The CDR3 runs from the conserved cysteine through the conserved F or W. A D gene is named only where the DNA matches it firmly. For some rows the clone size is stated as once, few or many, or as a class when expanded; others skip it.

CDR3	DNA	size	V	J	D
CASSFSGTRYPYQETQYF	TGTGCCAGCAGTTTCTCCGGGACTAGGTACCCGTACCAAGAGACCCAGTACTTC	-	TRBV28	TRBJ2-5	TRBD2
CASSLDSREQFF	TGTGCCAGCAGCTTAGATAGTAGAGAGCAGTTCTTC	-	TRBV11-2	TRBJ2-1	-
CASSQQPPNGQVYSNQPQHF	TGCGCCAGCAGCCAGCAACCCCCCAACGGACAAGTCTATAGCAATCAGCCCCAGCATTTT	-	TRBV4-1	TRBJ1-5	-
CASSQDGREEKLFF	TGTGCCAGCAGCCAAGACGGGCGGGAGGAAAAACTGTTTTTT	-	TRBV4-2	TRBJ1-4	-
CAWSVGNGETQYF	TGTGCCTGGAGTGTTGGTAACGGAGAGACCCAGTACTTC	-	TRBV30	TRBJ2-5	-
CASSPLQDQPQHF	TGTGCCAGCTCACCACTCCAGGACCAGCCCCAGCATTTT	-	TRBV18	TRBJ1-5	-
CASSGRWTYNEQFF	TGTGCCAGCAGCGGTCGATGGACCTACAATGAGCAGTTCTTC	-	TRBV7-2	TRBJ2-1	-
CASSYFVQGAPYEQYF	TGTGCCAGCAGTTACTTCGTACAGGGGGCCCCCTACGAGCAGTACTTC	-	TRBV6-5	TRBJ2-7	TRBD1
CASSQTPGLGSYEQYF	TGTGCCAGCAGCCAAACTCCGGGACTAGGTTCCTACGAGCAGTACTTC	-	TRBV7-2	TRBJ2-7	TRBD2
CASSLEGFSNQPQHF	TGCGCCAGCAGCCTGGAAGGCTTTAGCAATCAGCCCCAGCATTTT	-	TRBV5-1	TRBJ1-5	-
CASSQFEGAVNEQFF	TGCGCCAGCAGTCAATTCGAAGGGGCCGTCAATGAGCAGTTCTTC	-	TRBV23-1	TRBJ2-1	-
CASSNGERVEGGTEAFF	TGTGCCAGTAGTAACGGAGAACGCGTCGAGGGGGGCACTGAAGCTTTCTTT	-	TRBV19	TRBJ1-1	-
CASSLQDSGTQYF	TGCGCCAGCAGCTTGCAGGACAGTGGGACCCAGTACTTC	-	TRBV5-1	TRBJ2-5	-
CASRSLGGTTYNEQFF	TGTGCCAGCCGAAGTCTAGGCGGGACTACCTACAATGAGCAGTTCTTC	-	TRBV11-2	TRBJ2-1	TRBD2
CASSVTGVGDEQFF	TGCGCCAGCAGCGTAACAGGGGTTGGGGATGAGCAGTTCTTC	-	TRBV5-1	TRBJ2-1	TRBD1
CASSSRTPRWETQYF	TGTGCCAGCAGTTCAAGGACCCCGCGTTGGGAGACCCAGTACTTC	-	TRBV27	TRBJ2-5	-
CAIGLRSEQYF	TGTGCCATCGGGTTACGAAGCGAGCAGTACTTC	few	TRBV10-3	TRBJ2-7	-
CASSSTAISYEQYF	TGTGCCAGCAGCTCGACGGCCATCTCCTACGAGCAGTACTTC	-	TRBV7-9	TRBJ2-7	-
CASSAGQPYEQYF	TGTGCCAGCAGCGCAGGACAGCCCTACGAGCAGTACTTC	-	TRBV9	TRBJ2-7	-
CASSLASLEQYF	TGTGCCAGCAGTCTAGCGTCTCTCGAGCAGTACTTC	-	TRBV6-1	TRBJ2-7	-
CASSPGQGTYNEQFF	TGTGCCAGCAGCCCCGGACAGGGGACGTACAATGAGCAGTTCTTC	-	TRBV11-3	TRBJ2-1	TRBD1
CASSQDIATASRNEQYF	TGCGCCAGCAGCCAAGATATCGCCACAGCCTCTAGAAACGAGCAGTACTTC	once	TRBV4-3	TRBJ2-7	-
CASSIAHNSGIYEQYF	TGTGCCAGTAGTATAGCTCATAACAGCGGGATCTACGAGCAGTACTTC	-	TRBV19	TRBJ2-7	TRBD2
CASSLQGGTDTQYF	TGTGCCAGCAGTTTACAGGGGGGCACAGATACGCAGTATTTT	-	TRBV28	TRBJ2-3	TRBD1
CASSIVPGVGSYEQYF	TGTGCCAGTAGTATAGTTCCGGGGGTCGGCTCCTACGAGCAGTACTTC	-	TRBV19	TRBJ2-7	-
CASSQLAGGSHNEQFF	TGCGCCAGCAGCCAACTAGCGGGAGGTAGCCACAATGAGCAGTTCTTC	-	TRBV4-3	TRBJ2-1	TRBD2
CASSPTRYGYTF	TGTGCCAGCAGCCCGACACGTTATGGCTACACCTTC	-	TRBV7-8	TRBJ1-2	-
CASSDTYGNLRGQPQHF	TGTGCCAGCAGTGATACCTACGGGAACCTCAGGGGGCAGCCCCAGCATTTT	-	TRBV2	TRBJ1-5	TRBD1
CSGQLAGARETQYF	TGCAGCGGACAACTAGCGGGGGCTCGTGAGACCCAGTACTTC	-	TRBV29-1	TRBJ2-5	TRBD2
CASSLGSLGEQFF	TGTGCCAGCAGTTTAGGGTCCCTAGGTGAGCAGTTCTTC	once	TRBV27	TRBJ2-1	-
CASSPANNYGYTF	TGTGCCAGCTCACCAGCGAATAACTATGGCTACACCTTC	once	TRBV18	TRBJ1-2	-
CASRSAGIDIQYF	TGTGCCAGCAGGTCCGCCGGGATAGACATTCAGTACTTC	-	TRBV7-3	TRBJ2-4	-
CASSLADPNSGNTIYF	TGTGCCAGCAGCTTGGCAGACCCGAACTCTGGAAACACCATATATTTT	-	TRBV5-4	TRBJ1-3	-
CASSPLGTGDQPQHF	TGTGCCAGCTCACCCCTAGGGACAGGGGATCAGCCCCAGCATTTT	-	TRBV18	TRBJ1-5	TRBD1
CASSLGLDRSYEQYF	TGTGCCAGCAGCTTGGGTCTAGACCGGTCCTACGAGCAGTACTTC	-	TRBV5-6	TRBJ2-7	-
CASSEGGGAKEAKNIQYF	TGTGCCAGCAGTGAAGGTGGGGGGGCCAAGGAAGCCAAAAACATTCAGTACTTC	-	TRBV6-1	TRBJ2-4	-
CASSLVTGPYEQYF	TGCGCCAGCAGCTTGGTTACAGGGCCCTACGAGCAGTACTTC	-	TRBV5-1	TRBJ2-7	-
CASSQGPDSGNTIYF	TGCGCCAGCAGCCAAGGACCGGACTCTGGAAACACCATATATTTT	-	TRBV5-1	TRBJ1-3	-
CASSVRLAGNEQFF	TGTGCCAGCAGCGTACGGCTAGCGGGGAATGAGCAGTTCTTC	-	TRBV9	TRBJ2-1	TRBD2
CASSPLAGGPRQQYF	TGTGCCAGCAGTCCCCTAGCGGGAGGGCCTCGTCAGCAGTACTTC	-	TRBV27	TRBJ2-7	TRBD2
CASSHVRGAGTDTQYF	TGCGCCAGCAGCCACGTGCGAGGGGCTGGCACAGATACGCAGTATTTT	-	TRBV4-3	TRBJ2-3	-
CASSFPGTDIQYF	TGTGCCAGCAGTTTCCCAGGGACGGACATTCAGTACTTC	once	TRBV28	TRBJ2-4	-
CASSLSGAGGPEEQYF	TGTGCCAGCAGCTTATCCGGGGCGGGAGGGCCGGAGGAGCAGTACTTC	-	TRBV7-3	TRBJ2-7	TRBD2
CASKLGTGSNQPQHF	TGTGCCAGCAAACTGGGGACAGGAAGCAATCAGCCCCAGCATTTT	-	TRBV6-1	TRBJ1-5	TRBD1
CAIMDTGSYNEQFF	TGTGCCATCATGGATACGGGATCCTACAATGAGCAGTTCTTC	-	TRBV10-3	TRBJ2-1	-
CASNGQDLNEKLFF	TGTGCCAGCAACGGACAGGACCTCAATGAAAAACTGTTTTTT	-	TRBV7-9	TRBJ1-4	TRBD1
CASSQESDEPYGYTF	TGCGCCAGCAGCCAAGAGAGTGACGAGCCGTATGGCTACACCTTC	-	TRBV4-1	TRBJ1-2	-
CASGLLNEQFF	TGTGCTAGTGGTTTATTAAATGAGCAGTTCTTC	-	TRBV12-5	TRBJ2-1	-